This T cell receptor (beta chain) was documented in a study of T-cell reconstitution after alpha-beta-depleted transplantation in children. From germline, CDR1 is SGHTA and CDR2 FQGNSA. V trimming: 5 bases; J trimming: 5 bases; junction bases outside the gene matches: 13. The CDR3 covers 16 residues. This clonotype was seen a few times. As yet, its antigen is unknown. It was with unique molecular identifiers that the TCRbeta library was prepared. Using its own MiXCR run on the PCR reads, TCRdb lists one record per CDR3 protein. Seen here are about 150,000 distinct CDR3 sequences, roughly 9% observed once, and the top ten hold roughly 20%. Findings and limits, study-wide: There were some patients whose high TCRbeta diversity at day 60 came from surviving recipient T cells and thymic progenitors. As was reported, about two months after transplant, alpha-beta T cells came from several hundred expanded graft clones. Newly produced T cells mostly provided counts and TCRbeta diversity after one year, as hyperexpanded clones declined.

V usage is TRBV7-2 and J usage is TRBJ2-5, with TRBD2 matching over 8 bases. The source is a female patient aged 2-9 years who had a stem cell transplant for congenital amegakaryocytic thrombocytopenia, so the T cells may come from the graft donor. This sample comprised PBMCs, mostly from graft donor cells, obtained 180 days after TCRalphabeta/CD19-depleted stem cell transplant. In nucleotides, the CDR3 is TGTGCCAGCAGCGTCGCCGGGGGGGCAAGTCGGGAGACCCAGTACTTC. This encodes CASSVAGGASRETQYF.